The T cell receptor beta chain under discussion was sequenced for a study of cytomegalovirus exposure and HLA in healthy donors. Notes on the study in general: About 87% or about 30% of the time was how often most TCR beta V segments were productive, according to an earlier analysis. The records held CMV serostatus as the only immune exposure information. TRBV6-2, TRBV6-3 and other indistinguishable V segments were excluded.

This donor's record omits CMV serostatus. With regard to this clone: Antigen: not known.

V trimming: 4 bases; J trimming: 4 bases; junction bases outside the gene matches: 3. The CDR3 totals 13 residues. CDR1 is MGHRA, CDR2 YSYEKL, per germline. The PCR contained 60 Vbeta and 13 Jbeta primers. TCRdb's table, derived via immunoSEQ multiplex PCR, lists solely in-frame clones and lacks some. The data show around 160,000 clones, with 75% to 90% seen just once and about 2% held by the top ten. J is TRBJ2-5 and V is TRBV4-1; 7 nucleotides line up with TRBD2. This receptor was identified in a human donor in good health. The specimen sequenced was PBMCs. CDR3 nucleotide sequence: TGCGCCAGCAGCCCGTTAGCGGGAGAGACCCAGTACTTC. Translating gives CASSPLAGETQYF.